The 14 T cell receptor beta chains below all came from one sample that was sequenced in a study of cytomegalovirus exposure and HLA in healthy donors. Researchers ran the PCR with 60 Vbeta and 13 Jbeta primers. Sequencing was performed with immunoSEQ multiplex PCR; in TCRdb, only in-frame clones are kept and a portion is missing. The sample records 150,000 to 160,000 clones, about 70% being singletons. The sequencing input was PBMCs. These receptors came from a man younger than 30 in good health and CMV-seronegative.

V is TRBV6-5 and J is TRBJ1-2; D possibly corresponds to TRBD1 (6 bases). Trimming took off 6 bases at V and 1 base at J, with 12 bases between the two ends. Germline loops: CDR1 MNHEY, CDR2 SVGAGI. This CDR3 contains 14 residues. The CDR3 bases are TGTGCCAGCAGAGGGACAAGAGATAACTATGGCTACACCTTC. This sequence encodes CASRGTRDNYGYTF.

The chain uses TRBV7-7 and TRBJ2-2, with 10 bases that match TRBD1. Germline CDR1 is SSHAT and CDR2 is FNYEAQ (reference sequence). With 5 bases clipped from V and 6 bases from J, the junction kept 6 bases outside the gene matches. This CDR3 is built from 15 residues. The CDR3 region has the DNA TGTGCCAGCAGCCCCGGACAGGGGGGTCCCGGGGAGCTGTTTTTT. Translating it yields CASSPGQGGPGELFF.

The V and J genes are TRBV6-1 and TRBJ1-4; D remains ambiguous. This CDR3 comprises 15 residues. The V end was cut by 3 bases, the J end by 3 bases, with 11 bases between. Per the germline V gene, CDR1 is MNHNS and CDR2 is SASEGT. The CDR3 protein is CASSENSWSNEKLFF. CDR3 sequence (DNA): TGTGCCAGCAGTGAGAATAGCTGGTCTAATGAAAAACTGTTTTTT.

The table lists this clone with a few counts. The chain has TRBV7-2 and TRBJ1-4; 8 nucleotides align to TRBD1. The trim removed 1 base at V and 5 bases at J, leaving 6 bases unmatched. Germline V CDR1 and CDR2: SGHTA, FQGNSA. The CDR3 has 16 amino acids. The CDR3 sequence is CASSLGRTGRNEKLFF. In DNA, the CDR3 is TGTGCCAGCAGCTTAGGGCGGACAGGGAGAAATGAAAAACTGTTTTTT.

This clone was observed once. The chain uses TRBV5-1 and TRBJ1-4; 9 bases are a match to TRBD1. The germline CDR1 and CDR2 sequences are SGHRS and YFSETQ. Germline trimming cut 6 bases from V and 1 base from J; bases unmatched to any gene: 13. The CDR3 is 18 residues long. CDR3 nucleotides: TGCGCCAGCAACCCCGGGGACAGGGAGCGTGTAACTAATGAAAAACTGTTTTTT. Amino acid sequence: CASNPGDRERVTNEKLFF.

In this sample, this clone turned up a few times. This chain uses TRBV6-1 with TRBJ2-2; D remains unclear. This CDR3 region has 16 residues. Trimming pared 2 bases from V and 1 base from J, leaving 11 bases between. The germline V gene has CDR1 MNHNS and CDR2 SASEGT. For the CDR3, the DNA is TGTGCCAGCAGTGAATTCCACAGCAAGAACACCGGGGAGCTGTTTTTT. Amino acids: CASSEFHSKNTGELFF.

This chain links TRBV5-1 with TRBJ2-1; perhaps TRBD1 as D (7 bases). In germline, CDR1 is SGHRS, CDR2 YFSETQ. This CDR3 has 15 amino acids. V lost 5 bases to trimming and J lost 0 bases, with 12 bases between them. Here the CDR3 DNA reads TGCGCCAGCAGGGAGGGACAGAGCTCCTACAATGAGCAGTTCTTC. This translates into CASREGQSSYNEQFF.

This clone was recorded a few times. V gene TRBV5-6 combines with J gene TRBJ2-5, with TRBD1 as a possible D gene (5 bases). Germline assignment: CDR1 SGHDT and CDR2 YYEEEE. The CDR3 loop spans 13 amino acids. V was shortened by 2 bases and J by 4 bases, with 9 bases between the two germline ends. CDR3 DNA sequence: TGTGCCAGCAGCTTTACAGGTCGAGAGACCCAGTACTTC. It encodes CASSFTGRETQYF.

The chain uses TRBV5-1 and TRBJ2-4, with 8 bases aligning to TRBD1. The ends lost 4 bases at V and 12 bases at J; junction bases unmatched: 15. This CDR3 has 15 residues. The germline V gene encodes CDR1 SGHRS and CDR2 YFSETQ. CDR3 in amino acids: CASSPSGQEAGSQYF. DNA for the CDR3: TGCGCCAGCAGCCCTTCGGGACAGGAGGCTGGCAGTCAGTACTTC. The complete variable domain, with remaining parts taken from reference TRBV5-1 and TRBJ2-4, reads KAGVTQTPRYLIKTRGQQVTLSCSPISGHRSVSWYQQTPGQGLQFLFEYFSETQRNKGNFPGRFSGRQFSNSRSEMNVSTLELGDSALYLCASSPSGQEAGSQYFGAGTRLSVL.

As regards this clone: Other DNA sequences from this sample encode an identical CDR3 as well. The V and J genes are TRBV5-1 and TRBJ2-2; 8 nucleotides match TRBD1. V was pared by 4 bases and J by 1 base, with 6 bases of the junction left unmatched. CDR1 is SGHRS and CDR2 is YFSETQ in the germline V gene. This CDR3 is 16 amino acids long. The CDR3 nucleotides read TGCGCCAGCAGCCCCGACAGGGGACTGAACACCGGGGAGCTGTTTTTT. It specifies CASSPDRGLNTGELFF.

The chain joins TRBV7-3 to TRBJ1-2, with D perhaps matching TRBD1 (6 bases). Germline CDR1 and CDR2: SGHTA and FQGTGA. The CDR3 runs to 15 residues. Trimming shortened V by 5 bases and J by 6 bases, and 19 bases separated the two germline ends. The CDR3 loop reads CASSPSPDSLNGYTF. The CDR3 coding sequence is TGTGCCAGCAGCCCATCCCCGGACAGTCTTAATGGCTACACCTTC.

The genes are TRBV6-4 and TRBJ1-2, with no clear D. Germline loops: CDR1 MRHNA, CDR2 SNTAGT. This CDR3 contains 15 residues. V was trimmed by 7 bases and J by 4 bases, leaving 19 bases between them. The DNA of the CDR3 is TGTGCCAGCACCCTGAACTACGGGGAATCCTATGGCTACACCTTC. Translation gives CASTLNYGESYGYTF.

J is TRBJ2-1 and V is TRBV6-1; tentative D call: TRBD1 (6 bases). The CDR3 has 15 amino acids. Germline CDR1 MNHNS, CDR2 SASEGT. V lost 10 bases and J 0 bases, leaving 16 bases between the germline ends. The CDR3 coding sequence is TGTGCCACTCACCCAGGGGAACTCTCCTACAATGAGCAGTTCTTC. The encoded protein is CATHPGELSYNEQFF.

There are a few counts of this clone. The V and J genes are TRBV14 and TRBJ2-6, with TRBD1 as a possible D gene (6 bases). CDR3 length: 21 residues. Germline lookup yields CDR1 SGHDN and CDR2 FVKESK. The V end lost 2 bases, the J end lost 0 bases, and 23 bases lay between the germline ends. The CDR3 nucleotides read TGTGCCAGCAGCCAAAGGTCAAGGGGCAGGGGCGCAATCTCTGGGGCCAACGTCCTGACTTTC. Protein: CASSQRSRGRGAISGANVLTF.